These 12 T cell receptor beta chains originate from one sample sequenced in a study of T cell responses to AZD1222 COVID-19 vaccine. Libraries were prepared by immunoSEQ multiplex PCR; TCRdb keeps only in-frame clonotypes and omits some of them. The table lists 140,000 to 150,000 clones, about nine tenths of them singletons. Sequencing was performed on peripheral blood, taken on day 0 of AZD1222 vaccination. The receptors originated from an adult in good health.

The V and J genes are TRBV27 and TRBJ2-3, with D hard to call. This CDR3 has 13 residues. Germline V gene lookup returns CDR1 MNHEY and CDR2 SMNVEV (reference sequence). Trimming removed 3 bases at V and 6 bases at J, with 10 bases between. In DNA form, the CDR3 reads TGTGCCAGCAGTTTGGGCTCCCGGGATACGCAGTATTTT. Translating gives CASSLGSRDTQYF.

The chain joins TRBV11-2 to TRBJ1-2; 7 positions agree with TRBD1. With V trimmed by 1 base and J by 7 bases, 12 bases remained unmatched. CDR1 and CDR2 (germline): SGHAT, FQNNGV. This CDR3 has 16 amino acids. In DNA, the CDR3 is TGTGCCAGCAGCTTAGGCGTTTCGAACAGGGGCATTGGCTACACCTTC. Amino acids: CASSLGVSNRGIGYTF.

The chain carries TRBV6-1 and TRBJ2-5; TRBD2 aligns across 10 bases. Germline CDR1 MNHNS, CDR2 SASEGT. J was trimmed by 5 bases and V by 4 bases; bases with no gene match: 10. This CDR3 has 16 amino acids. The DNA for the CDR3 is TGTGCCAGCAGTGCTTCCCTAGCGGGAGCTTCGGAGACCCAGTACTTC. Its protein is CASSASLAGASETQYF.

V gene TRBV2 combines with J gene TRBJ1-4, with no clear D. V gave up 7 bases and J gave up 8 bases, with 8 bases separating them. Germline V gene data show CDR1 as SNHLY and CDR2 as FYNNEI. This CDR3 spans 11 amino acids. The CDR3 DNA follows: TGTGCCAGCACCGTGGAGGAAAAACTGTTTTTT. The encoded protein is CASTVEEKLFF.

The genes are TRBV5-6 and TRBJ2-7, with 7 bases lining up with TRBD1. The CDR3 runs to 17 residues. The ends lost 3 bases at V and 6 bases at J; junction bases unmatched: 18. From germline, CDR1 is SGHDT and CDR2 YYEEEE. The CDR3 sequence: CASSSPRWRQGQGEQYF. As DNA, the CDR3 is TGTGCCAGCAGCTCGCCGAGGTGGAGACAGGGCCAGGGCGAGCAGTACTTC.

The V gene is TRBV18, the J gene TRBJ2-1, with 9 nucleotides matching TRBD1. This CDR3 region has 16 residues. Trimming took 3 bases from V and 6 from J; bases not matched to a gene: 9. The V gene's germline CDR1 is KGHSH and CDR2 LQKENI. The CDR3 loop is CASSPLRDRVGNEQFF. The CDR3 bases are TGTGCCAGCTCACCCTTACGGGACAGGGTGGGCAATGAGCAGTTCTTC.

This clone showed up just once. The rearrangement links TRBV6-1 to TRBJ1-2, with D tentatively TRBD1 (6 bases). CDR3 length: 17 amino acids. V was trimmed by 3 bases and J by 4 bases, leaving 21 bases between them. The germline V gene encodes CDR1 MNHNS and CDR2 SASEGT. CDR3: CASSDDEGWTVSYGYTF. Written as DNA, the CDR3 is TGTGCCAGCAGTGACGATGAGGGATGGACAGTCTCCTATGGCTACACCTTC.

This clone occurred once. The chain joins TRBV30 to TRBJ2-7; a weak D match, TRBD1 (6 bases). Per the germline V gene, CDR1 is GTSNPN and CDR2 is SVGIG (reference sequence). V shed 0 bases and J shed 3 bases, with 18 bases lying between them. The CDR3 contains 16 residues. Written as DNA, the CDR3 is TGTGCCTGGAGTGTACGAAGGGGGATAAATTTCTACGAGCAGTACTTC. Its translation: CAWSVRRGINFYEQYF.

This sequence joins TRBV28 and TRBJ2-1; D perhaps matches TRBD1 (6 bases). This CDR3 is built from 12 residues. Germline CDR1 MDHEN, CDR2 SYDVKM. Deletions cut 0 bases from V and 16 bases from J, with 13 bases between. The CDR3 region is CASSLWGAKRFF. DNA of the CDR3: TGTGCCAGCAGTTTATGGGGGGCGAAGAGATTCTTC.

The chain is built from TRBV2 and TRBJ2-7; TRBD2 matches 14 bases. The CDR3 is 15 residues long. CDR1 and CDR2 from the germline V gene are SNHLY and FYNNEI. V trimming: 4 bases; J trimming: 3 bases; junction bases outside the gene matches: 2. CDR3 coding DNA: TGTGCCAGCAGTGGGGGACTAGCGGGAGACTACGAGCAGTACTTC. This translates into CASSGGLAGDYEQYF.

The CDR3 sequence is CASSLRSESEAFF. CDR3 bases: TGTGCCAGCAGCCTGCGGTCGGAGTCTGAAGCTTTCTTT. This rearrangement joins TRBV12-3 or TRBV12-4 to TRBJ1-1; D uncertain. The length of the CDR3 is 13 residues. Trimming left V 6 bases short and J 6 bases short, with 14 bases between.

The chain recombines TRBV9 with TRBJ2-7; D call uncertain. The CDR3 totals 15 residues. V gave up 0 bases and J gave up 7 bases, with 17 bases separating them. Germline CDR1 is SGDLS and CDR2 is YYNGEE. The CDR3: CASSVVPTQAPEQYF. The CDR3 DNA reads TGTGCCAGCAGCGTAGTCCCCACGCAGGCCCCGGAGCAGTACTTC.